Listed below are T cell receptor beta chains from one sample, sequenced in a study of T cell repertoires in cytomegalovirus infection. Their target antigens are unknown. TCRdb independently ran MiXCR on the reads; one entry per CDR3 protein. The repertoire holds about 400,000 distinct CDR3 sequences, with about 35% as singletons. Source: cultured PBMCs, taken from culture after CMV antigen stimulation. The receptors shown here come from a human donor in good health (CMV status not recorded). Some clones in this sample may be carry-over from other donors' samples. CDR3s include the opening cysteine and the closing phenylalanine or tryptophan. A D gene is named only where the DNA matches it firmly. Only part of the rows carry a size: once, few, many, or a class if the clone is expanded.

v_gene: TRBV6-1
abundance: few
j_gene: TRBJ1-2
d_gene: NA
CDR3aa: CASRRWDYGYTF
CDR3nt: TGTGCCAGCAGGAGGTGGGACTATGGCTACACCTTC

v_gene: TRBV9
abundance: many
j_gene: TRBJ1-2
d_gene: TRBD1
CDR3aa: CASTQTGTGGFGGYTF
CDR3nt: TGTGCCAGCACCCAGACAGGGACAGGGGGCTTTGGTGGCTACACCTTC

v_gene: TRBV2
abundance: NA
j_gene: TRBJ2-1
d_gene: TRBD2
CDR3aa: CAILAGVSYNEQFF
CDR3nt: TGTGCCATTTTAGCGGGAGTCTCCTACAATGAGCAGTTCTTC

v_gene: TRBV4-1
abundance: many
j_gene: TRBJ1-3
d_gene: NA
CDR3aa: CASSQVLSSGNTIYF
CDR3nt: TGCGCCAGCAGCCAAGTTCTGAGCTCTGGAAACACCATATATTTT

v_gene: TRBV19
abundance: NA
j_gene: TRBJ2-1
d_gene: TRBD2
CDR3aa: CASRLVGGVNEQFF
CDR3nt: TGTGCCAGTAGATTAGTGGGAGGGGTAAATGAGCAGTTCTTC

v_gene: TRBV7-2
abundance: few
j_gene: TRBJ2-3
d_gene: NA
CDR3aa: CASSGVGDTQYF
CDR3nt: TGTGCCAGCAGCGGAGTAGGAGATACGCAGTATTTT

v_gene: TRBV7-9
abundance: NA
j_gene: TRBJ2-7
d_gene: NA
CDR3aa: CASSPRLSSYEQYF
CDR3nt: TGTGCCAGCAGCCCGAGGTTAAGCTCCTACGAGCAGTACTTC

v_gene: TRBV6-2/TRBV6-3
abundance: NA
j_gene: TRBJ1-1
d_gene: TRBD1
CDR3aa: CASRQYIQGKDTEAFF
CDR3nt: TGTGCCAGCAGACAGTACATACAGGGGAAGGACACTGAAGCTTTCTTT

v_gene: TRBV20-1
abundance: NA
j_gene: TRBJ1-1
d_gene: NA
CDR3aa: CSAQAHTEAFF
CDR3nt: TGCAGTGCTCAAGCTCACACTGAAGCTTTCTTT

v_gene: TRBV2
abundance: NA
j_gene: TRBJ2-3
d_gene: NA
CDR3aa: CASRPGVDTQYF
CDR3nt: TGTGCCAGCCGCCCGGGAGTAGATACGCAGTATTTT

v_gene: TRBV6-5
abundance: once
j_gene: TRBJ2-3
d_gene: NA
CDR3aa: CASSRRLASSTDTQYF
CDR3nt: TGTGCCAGCTCTCGGCGGCTAGCGTCTAGCACAGATACGCAGTATTTT

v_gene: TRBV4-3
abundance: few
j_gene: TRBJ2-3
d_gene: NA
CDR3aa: CASSHGSPGTDTQYF
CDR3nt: TGCGCCAGCAGCCACGGTAGTCCGGGCACAGATACGCAGTATTTT

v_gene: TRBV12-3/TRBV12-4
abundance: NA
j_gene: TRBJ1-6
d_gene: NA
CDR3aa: CASSSHGNSPLHF
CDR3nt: TGTGCCAGCAGTTCCCACGGGAATTCACCCCTCCACTTT

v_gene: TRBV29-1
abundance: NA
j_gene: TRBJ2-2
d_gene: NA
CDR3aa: CSVAGGGLTGAGELFF
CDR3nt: TGCAGCGTTGCAGGTGGAGGGTTGACGGGGGCCGGGGAGCTGTTTTTT

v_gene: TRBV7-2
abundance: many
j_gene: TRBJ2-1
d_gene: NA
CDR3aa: CASSLVPGSPYNEQFF
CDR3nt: TGTGCCAGCAGCTTAGTACCCGGGAGTCCCTACAATGAGCAGTTCTTC

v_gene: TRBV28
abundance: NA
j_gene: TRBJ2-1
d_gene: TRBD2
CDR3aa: CASIAGGLAGGASYNEQFF
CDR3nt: TGTGCCAGCATCGCTGGAGGATTAGCGGGAGGCGCCTCCTACAATGAGCAGTTCTTC

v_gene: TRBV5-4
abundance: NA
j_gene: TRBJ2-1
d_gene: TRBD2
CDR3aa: CASSTTSGSIYEQFF
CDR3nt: TGTGCCAGCAGCACGACTAGCGGGAGTATCTATGAGCAGTTCTTC

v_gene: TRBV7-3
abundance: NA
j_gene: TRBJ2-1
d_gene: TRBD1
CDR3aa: CASSPQDRDDEQFF
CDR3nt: TGTGCCAGCAGCCCACAGGACAGGGACGATGAGCAGTTCTTC

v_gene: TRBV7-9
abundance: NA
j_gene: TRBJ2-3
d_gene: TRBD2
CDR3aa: CASSPPGRATDTQYF
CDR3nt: TGTGCCAGCAGCCCCCCCGGGAGGGCGACAGATACGCAGTATTTT

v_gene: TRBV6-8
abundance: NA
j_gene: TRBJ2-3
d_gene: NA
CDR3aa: CASTRAGRASTDTQYF
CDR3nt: TGTGCCAGCACGCGGGCAGGGAGAGCTAGCACAGATACGCAGTATTTT

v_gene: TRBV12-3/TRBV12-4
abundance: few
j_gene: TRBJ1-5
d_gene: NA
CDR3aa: CASSWGGNQPQHF
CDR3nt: TGTGCCAGCAGCTGGGGAGGGAATCAGCCCCAGCATTTT

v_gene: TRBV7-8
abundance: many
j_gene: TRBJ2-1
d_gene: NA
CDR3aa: CASSLASYSNEQFF
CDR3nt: TGTGCCAGCAGCTTAGCGTCATACTCGAATGAGCAGTTCTTC